The subject of this entry is one T cell receptor (beta chain). Its antigen is as yet unknown. The data originate from a study of tumor-infiltrating lymphocytes in primary liver carcinoma. With 5 bases removed from V and 10 bases from J, the gap between germline ends came to 14 bases. Germline-derived CDR1 and CDR2 are MNHNS and SASEGT. CDR3 length: 13 residues. The study co-extracted DNA and RNA from 20-30 mg of unsorted bulk tissue. The patients had histopathologically diagnosed primary liver carcinoma, and their disease was treated by surgical resection. The patients, who had chronic HBV infection, were treatment-naive (untreated). All tumor samples contained more than 80% viable tumor cells. Synthesis of TCR beta cDNA was carried out from 450 to 650 ng total RNA with a constant-region primer. Three rounds of nested multiplex PCR with slightly modified ARM-PCR produced TCR beta libraries. The two initial PCR rounds, 9 to 11 cycles each, used TRBV1-TRBV30 forward and C-beta reverse primers. TCRdb reanalysed the multiplex PCR reads using MiXCR and keeps one entry per CDR3 protein. The data contain about 100,000 distinct CDR3 sequences, approximately 70% of them singletons.

Study conclusions and caveats: Tumor-adjacent and tumor-blood pairs shared a smaller degree of overlap than tumor region pairs.

This clonotype was obtained from a woman aged 55-75 years with primary liver carcinoma and hepatitis B virus infection. The chain links TRBV6-1 to TRBJ2-2; D remains unclear. The sample was liver tumor tissue from sampling region 2. Subset specified: tumor region T2, inferior pole. The CDR3 region is CASSKQKAVELFF. CDR3 DNA: TGTGCCAGCAGTAAACAGAAGGCCGTGGAGCTGTTTTTT.